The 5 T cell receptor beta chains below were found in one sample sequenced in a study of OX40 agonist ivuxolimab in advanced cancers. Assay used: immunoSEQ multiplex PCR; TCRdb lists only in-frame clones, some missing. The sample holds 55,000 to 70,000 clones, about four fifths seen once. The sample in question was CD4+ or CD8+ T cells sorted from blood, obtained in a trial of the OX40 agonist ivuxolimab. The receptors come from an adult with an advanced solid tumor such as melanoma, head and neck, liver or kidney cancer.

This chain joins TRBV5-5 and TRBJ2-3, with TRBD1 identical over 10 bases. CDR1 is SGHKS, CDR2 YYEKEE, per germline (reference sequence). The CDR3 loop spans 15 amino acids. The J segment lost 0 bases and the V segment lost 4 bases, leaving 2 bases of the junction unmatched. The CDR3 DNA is TGTGCCAGCAGCCGACAGGGGGCGAGCACAGATACGCAGTATTTT. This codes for CASSRQGASTDTQYF. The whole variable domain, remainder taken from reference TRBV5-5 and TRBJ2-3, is DAGVTQSPTHLIKTRGQQVTLRCSPISGHKSVSWYQQVLGQGPQFIFQYYEKEERGRGNFPDRFSARQFPNYSSELNVNALLLGDSALYLCASSRQGASTDTQYFGPGTRLTVL.

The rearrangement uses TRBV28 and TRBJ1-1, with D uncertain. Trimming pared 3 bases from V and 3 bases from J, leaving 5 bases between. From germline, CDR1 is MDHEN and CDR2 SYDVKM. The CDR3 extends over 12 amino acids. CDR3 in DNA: TGTGCCAGCAGTTTCGAGGACACTGAAGCTTTCTTT. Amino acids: CASSFEDTEAFF.

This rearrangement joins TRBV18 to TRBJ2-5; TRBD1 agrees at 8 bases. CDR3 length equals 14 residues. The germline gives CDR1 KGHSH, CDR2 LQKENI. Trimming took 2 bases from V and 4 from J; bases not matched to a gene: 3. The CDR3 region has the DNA TGTGCCAGCTCACCATTCGGACAGGGAGAGACCCAGTACTTC. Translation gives CASSPFGQGETQYF.

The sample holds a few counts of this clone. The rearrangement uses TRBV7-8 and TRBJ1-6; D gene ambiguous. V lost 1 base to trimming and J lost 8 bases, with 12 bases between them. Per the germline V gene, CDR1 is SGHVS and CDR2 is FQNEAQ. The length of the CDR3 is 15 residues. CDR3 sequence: CASSLVGRMDSPLHF. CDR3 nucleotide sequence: TGTGCCAGCAGCTTAGTGGGGAGGATGGATTCACCCCTCCACTTT. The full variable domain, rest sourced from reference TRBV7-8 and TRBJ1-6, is GAGVSQSPRYKVAKRGQDVALRCDPISGHVSLFWYQQALGQGPEFLTYFQNEAQLDKSGLPSDRFFAERPEGSVSTLKIQRTQQEDSAVYLCASSLVGRMDSPLHFGNGTRLTVT.

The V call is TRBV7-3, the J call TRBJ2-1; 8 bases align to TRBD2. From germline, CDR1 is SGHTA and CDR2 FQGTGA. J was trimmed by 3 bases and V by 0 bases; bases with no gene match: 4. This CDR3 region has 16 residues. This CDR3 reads CASSLTKRELYNEQFF. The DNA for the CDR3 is TGTGCCAGCAGCTTAACTAAGCGGGAGCTCTACAATGAGCAGTTCTTC.